One and the same sample provided the 8 T cell receptor beta chains below, sequenced in a study of blood T cell repertoires in COVID-19. TCRdb's table, derived via immunoSEQ multiplex PCR, lists solely in-frame clones and lacks some. The table includes roughly 100,000 clones, 81% detected once. Material: peripheral blood. All receptors come from a man aged 80 or over with active or convalescent COVID-19.

Written as DNA, the CDR3 is TGTGCCACCAGCAGAGATGTGACAGGGCTTTACAATGAGCAGTTCTTC. This encodes CATSRDVTGLYNEQFF. The chain uses TRBV15 and TRBJ2-1; the match to TRBD1 covers 7 bases. The CDR3 contains 16 residues. J was trimmed by 4 bases and V by 0 bases; bases with no gene match: 6. The V gene's germline CDR1 is LNHNV and CDR2 YYDKDF (reference sequence).

This sequence joins TRBV13 and TRBJ2-1; 11 nucleotides agree with TRBD2. J was trimmed by 7 bases and V by 2 bases; bases with no gene match: 7. Germline V gene lookup returns CDR1 PRHDT and CDR2 FYEKMQ (reference sequence). The CDR3 is made up of 16 amino acids. CDR3 residues: CASSLWGLAVGNEQFF. CDR3 coding DNA: TGTGCCAGCAGCTTATGGGGACTAGCGGTGGGGAATGAGCAGTTCTTC.

The chain has TRBV2 and TRBJ1-1; no reliable D call. Germline V gene data show CDR1 as SNHLY and CDR2 as FYNNEI. Deletions cut 4 bases from V and 5 bases from J, with 8 bases between. The CDR3 totals 12 residues. For the CDR3, the DNA is TGTGCCAGCAGTGCGGAGAAGACTGAAGCTTTCTTT. This sequence encodes CASSAEKTEAFF. Drawing the rest from reference TRBV2 and TRBJ1-1, the complete variable domain is EPEVTQTPSHQVTQMGQEVILRCVPISNHLYFYWYRQILGQKVEFLVSFYNNEISEKSEIFDDQFSVERPDGSNFTLKIRSTKLEDSAMYFCASSAEKTEAFFGQGTRLTVV.

This clone was detected once. This rearrangement joins TRBV15 to TRBJ1-2; D not certain. Germline V lookup: CDR1 LNHNV, CDR2 YYDKDF (reference sequence). This CDR3 spans 13 amino acids. With 0 bases removed from V and 5 bases from J, the gap between germline ends came to 7 bases. The CDR3 spells CATSRDKQYGYTF. DNA of the CDR3: TGTGCCACCAGCAGAGATAAACAGTATGGCTACACCTTC.

The rearrangement uses TRBV5-4 and TRBJ1-6; 7 nucleotides agree with TRBD1. The CDR3 consists of 15 residues. Germline V gene lookup returns CDR1 SGHNT and CDR2 YYREEE (reference sequence). With V trimmed by 3 bases and J by 8 bases, 8 bases remained unmatched. The CDR3: CASSSYRGRDSPLHF. The CDR3 DNA reads TGTGCCAGCAGCTCATACAGGGGTAGGGATTCACCCCTCCACTTT.

CDR3 sequence reads: CASSEKGGQGQPQHF. The CDR3 region has the DNA TGTGCCAGCAGTGAAAAGGGGGGGCAGGGTCAGCCCCAGCATTTT. The chain is built from TRBV2 and TRBJ1-5; possible D gene TRBD1, 6 bases. This CDR3 has 15 amino acids. The germline gives CDR1 SNHLY, CDR2 FYNNEI. Trimming shortened V by 2 bases and J by 6 bases, and 14 bases separated the two germline ends.

The chain carries TRBV10-2 and TRBJ2-5; 9 bases match TRBD2. The germline CDR1 and CDR2 sequences are WSHSY and SAAADI. This CDR3 has 15 amino acids. Trimming cost V 8 bases and J 2 bases; bases outside gene matches: 9. CDR3 protein: CASQKAGGQQETQYF. CDR3 coding DNA: TGCGCCAGCCAGAAAGCGGGGGGCCAACAAGAGACCCAGTACTTC.

The V call is TRBV6-5, the J call TRBJ1-2; 8 positions agree with TRBD1. This CDR3 contains 14 residues. Trimming cost V 4 bases and J 8 bases; bases outside gene matches: 9. Germline CDR1 is MNHEY and CDR2 is SVGAGI. CDR3 coding DNA: TGTGCCAGCAGTTTCCCAGGGGGCATTGACGGCTACACCTTC. Amino acid sequence: CASSFPGGIDGYTF.